Shown below are 8 T cell receptor beta chains from a single sample sequenced in a study of spatial heterogeneity in lung cancer. TCRdb itself ran the 5' RACE reads through MiXCR, one entry per CDR3 protein. The sample yields about 44,000 distinct CDR3 sequences, roughly an eighth seen once. Time point in this sample: sample taken at primary tumor resection. TCRs were sequenced from unsorted whole RNA of tumor, nontumor lung or PBMC. Source: PBMCs, taken at surgery. The source is a male donor with early-stage non-small cell lung cancer.

The V gene is TRBV10-3, the J gene TRBJ2-1, with 11 bases matching TRBD2. The CDR3 runs 14 residues. V lost 8 bases, J lost 8 bases, and 8 bases stayed unmatched. CDR1 is ENHRY, CDR2 SYGVKD, per germline. This chain's CDR3 is CAISGTSGRYEQFF. The CDR3 DNA reads as TGTGCCATCTCCGGGACTAGCGGAAGGTATGAGCAGTTCTTC.

In this sample, this clonotype turned up many times. V gene TRBV10-3 combines with J gene TRBJ1-2; D perhaps matches TRBD1 (5 bases). There are 14 residues in the CDR3. V was clipped by 0 bases and J by 6 bases, with 11 bases between them. Germline loops: CDR1 ENHRY, CDR2 SYGVKD. CDR3 coding DNA: TGTGCCATCAGTGAGTCTCGGGGCCGCGATGGCTACACCTTC. This translates into CAISESRGRDGYTF.

The J gene is TRBJ1-6, the V gene TRBV12-3 or TRBV12-4, with TRBD1 as a possible D gene (5 bases). The CDR3 loop spans 17 amino acids. Trimming cost V 2 bases and J 7 bases, with 18 bases left between them. CDR3 coding DNA: TGTGCCAGCAGTTTAAAGGACACCGGACTCTCGAATTCACCCCTCCACTTT. The encoded protein is CASSLKDTGLSNSPLHF.

This clonotype was counted many times. This rearrangement joins TRBV19 to TRBJ2-1; D unclear. Germline V CDR1 and CDR2: LNHDA, SQIVND (reference sequence). This CDR3 is built from 12 residues. The ends were cut back, 2 bases at V and 12 bases at J, with 11 bases in the middle. The CDR3 DNA follows: TGTGCCAGTAGTATATACACTGATTCGCAGTTCTTC. It codes for CASSIYTDSQFF.

In this sample, this clonotype turned up many times. The CDR3 coding sequence is TGTGCCAGCTCAGACCAGGGCTTGAACACTGAAGCTTTCTTT. Translated, it gives CASSDQGLNTEAFF. V is TRBV11-1 and J is TRBJ1-1; TRBD1 is a possible D gene (5 bases). Trimming took 8 bases from V and 0 from J, leaving 13 bases between them. The CDR3 is 14 amino acids. From germline, CDR1 is SGHAT and CDR2 FQDESV (reference sequence).

Ten or more counts support this clonotype. V usage is TRBV29-1 and J usage is TRBJ1-1; maybe TRBD1 (6 bases). V dropped 6 bases and J dropped 1 base, with 12 bases sitting between them. There are 13 residues in the CDR3. From germline, CDR1 is SQVTM and CDR2 ANQGSEA. The CDR3 bases are TGCAGCGTCCAGACAGGAGCGAACACTGAAGCTTTCTTT. The encoded protein is CSVQTGANTEAFF.

This rearrangement joins TRBV6-1 to TRBJ1-1; no reliable D call. Per the germline V gene, CDR1 is MNHNS and CDR2 is SASEGT. This CDR3 spans 15 amino acids. The germline V and J ends were trimmed by 2 bases and 3 bases, with 13 bases remaining between them. DNA for the CDR3: TGTGCCAGCAGTGAAAGGGTGGTCGTTGACACTGAAGCTTTCTTT. It translates to CASSERVVVDTEAFF.

By sample fraction, this clonotype is medium-sized. The CDR3: CASSEASRTQYF. Here the CDR3 DNA reads TGTGCCAGCAGTGAGGCTAGCAGGACCCAGTACTTC. The gene calls are TRBV2 and TRBJ2-5, with D possibly matching TRBD2 (5 bases). CDR1 and CDR2 from the germline V gene are SNHLY and FYNNEI. The CDR3 loop spans 12 amino acids. V was shortened by 3 bases and J by 7 bases, with 9 bases between the two germline ends.